This entry concerns a single T cell receptor (beta chain). No cognate antigen has been identified for it. Base quality data are lacking; no much larger clone is found one base away. Preparation of the library involved PCR. The run used an Illumina HiSeq 4000. Bulk TCR libraries were generated as previously described, with the TCR primers listed in Table S5 used. Purification of total RNA was performed with the Qiagen AllPrep DNA/RNA kit. Before analysis, reads from multiple sequencing runs of one library were combined. The study's own analysis went as follows. Reads were retained only if an exact TCR constant sequence was present, and the retained reads were trimmed to 150 nt and grouped according to their 12-nt molecular barcodes. Reads within each barcode group were sub-clustered using a 15% Levenshtein threshold, and quality-weighted consensus sequences were constructed for each RNA molecule. Non-functional sequences were removed, as were lower-count sequences one edit away from another. Barcode sub-clusters with fewer than 20% of the maximum read count were removed, based on fitting two negative binomial distributions. The public reads were run again by TCRdb, first through fastp at Q25 and then through MiXCR, and only productive beta chains were kept. Each entry is one CDR3 protein sequence, shown with its most common DNA and genes. The V and J calls and clone size come from TCRdb's table, not from the authors' own analysis. In this sample the table shows 40,000 to 50,000 distinct CDR3 sequences, roughly 21% of which occur a single time. The ten top clones hold about 1.1% of the sample.

The CDR3 runs 12 residues from the cysteine to the phenylalanine. Just CDR3 DNA is preserved here, 36 bases in frame from base 1. CDR1 and CDR2, looked up from the germline V gene, are SQVTM and ANQGSEA. Cut back by 6 bases and 5 bases, the V and J ends lie 10 bases apart. Libraries of naive CD8 T cells were built from anywhere between about 17,000 and 1,000,000 sorted cells, with 10%, 30% or 50% of the purified RNA used. Naive CD8 T cells were FACS-sorted as CD8+CD4-CCR7+CD45RA+ on a BD FACSAria II into RLT Plus buffer. Detection sensitivity was tested by spiking Jurkat RNA equal to ten or so TCR copies' worth into samples containing roughly 19,000-1,100,000 naive CD8 T cells. Enrichment of CD8 T cells was performed with RosetteSep CD8+ T Cell Enrichment Cocktail and Ficoll-Paque, after which ACK red cell lysis was carried out. The data stem from a study of molecular identifiers for immune sequencing clone quantification (dated by TCRdb to between 2017 and 2018). Background on the whole study: For a replicate experiment, the RNA from either 20,000 or 100,000 naive CD8 T cells was divided into five aliquots, and four of those aliquots went on to sequencing. The study was a methods study using CD8 T cells to benchmark molecular-identifier clustering-based TCR repertoire sequencing (MIDCIRS) and TCR RNA copy counting.

On the study overall, not on this receptor specifically: Highly expanded clone sizes could be underestimated if identical TCR molecules share a barcode. Spiked-in Jurkat TCR RNA equal to a single cell's worth was reported to be detectable even within 1,200,000 naive CD8 T cells. The naive libraries included spiked-in Jurkat TCR RNA (fewer than eleven copies' worth), and this RNA is not part of the donor repertoire. Modeling gave about 3.2 recovered TCR RNA copies per cell versus 8 to 10 by digital PCR, implying approximately 30% capture efficiency. Clones above 20 RNA copies held over 97% of molecules in CMV-specific effector cells but under 1% in naive cells. When barcode sub-clustering was left out, chimeric consensus sequences inflated TCR diversity, with chimeras reaching as high as 47%.

The chain couples TRBV29-1 to TRBJ2-2, and perhaps TRBD1 as D gene, on 5 matching bases. This clonotype originated in a human donor in good health. Some libraries in this study had Jurkat cell RNA spiked in. The sample comprised naive CD8+ T cells from blood, with Jurkat cell RNA spiked in. This specimen's cell subset or site label, interpreted: FACS-sorted CD8+CD4-CCR7+CD45RA+ naive T cells. The CDR3 reads CSVTAGTGELFF. DNA sequence: TGCAGCGTCACAGCAGGGACCGGGGAGCTGTTTTTT.